The clone carrying this TCR beta chain was detected once. The sample comes from a study of blood T cell repertoires in COVID-19. Overall study context: COVID-19 samples from acute and convalescent phases originated in the United States, Italy and Spain.

Per the original data handling: It was from reference gene primer amplification that nucleated cell counts were estimated. The protocol was immunoSEQ multiplex PCR, while the TCRdb copy is restricted to in-frame clones and leaves out a portion. V, J and clone size are those of that table, while D and trimming were read from the DNA. The data show about 180,000 clones, roughly nine tenths seen once. CDR1 MDHEN and CDR2 SYDVKM come from the germline V gene. V lost 2 bases to trimming and J lost 7 bases, with 11 bases between them. The CDR3 is 13 amino acids. Sequenced material: peripheral blood. The TCR was taken from a man in his late teens or twenties who had recovered from COVID-19. The rearrangement joins TRBV28 to TRBJ1-1; possible D gene TRBD1, 5 bases. The CDR3 DNA is TGTGCCAGCAGTTTAGCAGGGAAGGTTGAAGCTTTCTTT. Amino acid sequence: CASSLAGKVEAFF.